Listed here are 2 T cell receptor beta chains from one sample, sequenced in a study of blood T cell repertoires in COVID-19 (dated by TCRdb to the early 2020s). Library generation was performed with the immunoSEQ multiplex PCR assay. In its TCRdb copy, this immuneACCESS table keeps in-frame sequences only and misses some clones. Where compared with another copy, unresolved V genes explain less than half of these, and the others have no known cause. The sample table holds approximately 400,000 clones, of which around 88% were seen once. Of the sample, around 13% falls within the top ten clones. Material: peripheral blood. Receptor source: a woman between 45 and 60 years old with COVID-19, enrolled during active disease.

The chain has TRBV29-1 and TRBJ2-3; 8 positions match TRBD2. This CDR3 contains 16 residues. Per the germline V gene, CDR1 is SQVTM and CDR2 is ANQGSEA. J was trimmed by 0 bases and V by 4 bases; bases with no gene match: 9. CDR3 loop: CSVVIPASGSTDTQYF. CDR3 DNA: TGCAGCGTTGTAATCCCGGCTAGCGGGAGCACAGATACGCAGTATTTT.

CDR3 sequence (DNA): TGTGCCAGCAGCCTGGGGGGAATCGACGAGCAGTACTTC. This codes for CASSLGGIDEQYF. V is TRBV11-3 and J is TRBJ2-7; D perhaps matches TRBD2 (6 bases). Germline loops: CDR1 SGHNT, CDR2 YENEEA. CDR3 length equals 13 residues. The V and J ends lost 5 bases and 5 bases respectively, with 13 bases between them.